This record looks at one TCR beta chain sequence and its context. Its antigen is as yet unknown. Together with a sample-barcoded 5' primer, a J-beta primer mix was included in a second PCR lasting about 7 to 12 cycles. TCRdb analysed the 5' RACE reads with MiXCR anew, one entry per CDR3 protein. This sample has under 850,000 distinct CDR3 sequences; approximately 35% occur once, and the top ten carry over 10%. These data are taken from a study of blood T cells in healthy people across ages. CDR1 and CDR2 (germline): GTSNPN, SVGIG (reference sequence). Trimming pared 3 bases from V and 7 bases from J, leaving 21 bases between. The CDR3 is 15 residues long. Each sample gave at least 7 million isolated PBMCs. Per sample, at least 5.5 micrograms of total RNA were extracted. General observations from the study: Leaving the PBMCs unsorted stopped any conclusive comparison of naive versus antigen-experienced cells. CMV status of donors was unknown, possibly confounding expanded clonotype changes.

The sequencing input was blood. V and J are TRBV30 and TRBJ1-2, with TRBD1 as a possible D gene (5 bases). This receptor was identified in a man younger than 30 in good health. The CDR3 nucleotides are TGTGCCTGGAGAGAGCGCGGGACCAAGGAACGTGGCTACACCTTC. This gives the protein CAWRERGTKERGYTF.